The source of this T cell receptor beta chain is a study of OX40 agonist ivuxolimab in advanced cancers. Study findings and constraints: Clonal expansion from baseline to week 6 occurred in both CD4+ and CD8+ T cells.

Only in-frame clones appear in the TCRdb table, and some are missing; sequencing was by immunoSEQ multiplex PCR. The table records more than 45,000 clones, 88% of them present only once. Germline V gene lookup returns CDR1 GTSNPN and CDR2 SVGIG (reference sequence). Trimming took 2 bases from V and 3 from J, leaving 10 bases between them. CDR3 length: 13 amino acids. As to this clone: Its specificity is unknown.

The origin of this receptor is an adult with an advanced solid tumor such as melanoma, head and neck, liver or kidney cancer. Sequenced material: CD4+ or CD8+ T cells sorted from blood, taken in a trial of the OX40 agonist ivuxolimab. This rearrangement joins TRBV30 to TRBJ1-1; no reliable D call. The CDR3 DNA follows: TGTGCCTGGAGTCCTCAGGCATACACTGAAGCTTTCTTT. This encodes CAWSPQAYTEAFF.